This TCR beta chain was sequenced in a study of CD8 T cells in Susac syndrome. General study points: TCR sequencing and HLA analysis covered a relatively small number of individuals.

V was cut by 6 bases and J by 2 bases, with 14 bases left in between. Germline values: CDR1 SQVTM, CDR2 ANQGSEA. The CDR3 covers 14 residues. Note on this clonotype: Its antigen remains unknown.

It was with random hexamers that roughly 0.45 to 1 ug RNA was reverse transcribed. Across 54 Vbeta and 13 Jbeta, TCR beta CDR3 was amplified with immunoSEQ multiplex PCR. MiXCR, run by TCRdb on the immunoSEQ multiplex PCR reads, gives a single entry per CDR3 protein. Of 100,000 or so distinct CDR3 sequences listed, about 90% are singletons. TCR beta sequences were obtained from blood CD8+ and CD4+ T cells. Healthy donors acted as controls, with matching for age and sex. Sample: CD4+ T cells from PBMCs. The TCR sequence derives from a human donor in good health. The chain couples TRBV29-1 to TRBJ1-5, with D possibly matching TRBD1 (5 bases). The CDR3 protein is CSVATGTGNQPQHF. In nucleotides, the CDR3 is TGCAGCGTCGCCACGGGGACGGGCAATCAGCCCCAGCATTTT.